The entry below describes one T cell receptor beta chain. This CDR3 region has 15 residues. This record comes from a study of T cells expressing NK-cell markers. Overall study: Sorted CD3+CD56+NKG2C+, CD3+CD56+NKG2C- and CD3+CD56-NKG2C+ T-cell subsets were beta-chain profiled.

Reprocessing the 5' RACE reads, TCRdb reports a single entry for every CDR3 protein and omits DNA. The sample holds a few hundred thousand distinct CDR3 sequences. The chain combines TRBV21-1 with TRBJ2-5; no DNA is available, so the TRBD1 call from TCRdb remains unchecked. TRBV21-1 is classified as a pseudogene. Sequenced: blood T cells: a sorted CD56 or NKG2C T cell subset, CD4+ or CD8+ T cells, or bulk PBMC T cells (not recorded which). This clonotype was obtained from a man between 18 and 35 years old in good health. CDR3: CASSTKDRWGETQYF.